One and the same sample provided the 26 T cell receptor beta chains below, sequenced in a study of T-cell memory formation after mild COVID-19. Using its own MiXCR run on the 5' RACE reads, TCRdb lists one record per CDR3 protein. In the table there are almost 350,000 distinct CDR3 sequences, around a fifth of which are singletons. Sequenced sample: PBMCs or a T cell subset sorted from them (not recorded which). These receptors came from a man aged 18 to 35 who had mild COVID-19 (a few samples of this study predate the infection). Cell type and time point are not known.

The genes are TRBV2 and TRBJ1-1; TRBD1 aligns across 8 bases. The V gene end was trimmed by 8 bases and the J gene end by 1 base; junction bases not matched to a gene: 3. Germline assignment: CDR1 SNHLY and CDR2 FYNNEI. The CDR3 contains 13 residues. CDR3 amino acids: CASADRENTEAFF. The DNA for the CDR3 is TGTGCCAGCGCGGACAGGGAGAACACTGAAGCTTTCTTT.

This clonotype was counted only a few times. V usage is TRBV7-8 and J usage is TRBJ1-2, with 7 bases fitting TRBD1. Trimming at V came to 5 bases and at J to 4 bases, leaving 10 bases not matched to a gene. Germline V gene data show CDR1 as SGHVS and CDR2 as FQNEAQ. The CDR3 runs to 15 residues. This chain's CDR3 is CASSPGTATGYGYTF. DNA for the CDR3: TGTGCCAGCAGCCCCGGGACAGCGACCGGCTATGGCTACACCTTC.

This clonotype has more than one count but fewer than ten. The gene calls are TRBV28 and TRBJ1-5; D might be TRBD1 (5 bases). Per germline, CDR1 MDHEN and CDR2 SYDVKM. CDR3 length equals 14 residues. V was pared by 7 bases and J by 7 bases, with 17 bases between. The CDR3: CASNRVAGNQPQHF. CDR3 DNA sequence: TGTGCCAGCAATCGGGTTGCAGGGAACCAGCCCCAGCATTTT.

This clonotype was observed a few times. J is TRBJ2-7 and V is TRBV4-1, with a possible D match to TRBD1 (5 bases). The V end lost 5 bases, the J end lost 0 bases, and 11 bases lay between the germline ends. The CDR3 extends over 14 amino acids. Germline V gene lookup returns CDR1 MGHRA and CDR2 YSYEKL. Here the CDR3 reads CASSDQGPSYEQYF. CDR3 nucleotide sequence: TGCGCCAGCAGCGACCAGGGTCCCTCCTACGAGCAGTACTTC.

This clonotype was counted only a few times. This sequence joins TRBV4-1 and TRBJ2-3; no clear D gene. With 1 base removed from V and 0 bases from J, the gap between germline ends came to 5 bases. Germline lookup yields CDR1 MGHRA and CDR2 YSYEKL. This CDR3 contains 14 residues. CDR3 region: CASSQAASTDTQYF. DNA for the CDR3: TGCGCCAGCAGCCAAGCGGCCAGCACAGATACGCAGTATTTT.

The rearrangement links TRBV10-3 to TRBJ2-7; the D is unclear. The CDR3 consists of 13 residues. The germline CDR1 and CDR2 sequences are ENHRY and SYGVKD. V lost 4 bases and J lost 3, with 10 bases in between. In DNA, the CDR3 is TGTGCCATCAGTGTGTCGCCCCTCTACGAGCAGTACGTC. It is translated as CAISVSPLYEQYV.

The genes are TRBV7-9 and TRBJ2-6; D is ambiguous. The germline V gene encodes CDR1 SEHNR and CDR2 FQNEAQ (reference sequence). This CDR3 region has 13 residues. V was trimmed by 5 bases and J by 4 bases, leaving 6 bases between them. This CDR3 reads CASSLKGANVLTF. In DNA, the CDR3 is TGTGCCAGCAGCCTGAAGGGGGCCAACGTCCTGACTTTC.

This clonotype was seen a handful of times. V usage is TRBV28 and J usage is TRBJ1-1; the D gene is possibly TRBD1 (6 bases). Germline lookup yields CDR1 MDHEN and CDR2 SYDVKM. Trimming left V 2 bases short and J 5 bases short, with 15 bases between. The CDR3 loop spans 15 amino acids. The CDR3 DNA reads as TGTGCCAGCAGTTTAGGCCCGGGGGCGGGGACTGAAGCTTTCTTT. Residues: CASSLGPGAGTEAFF.

This clonotype showed up just a few times. V and J are TRBV11-2 and TRBJ2-2; 8 bases match TRBD1. With V trimmed by 6 bases and J by 0 bases, 3 bases remained unmatched. The CDR3 is made up of 15 amino acids. Looked up from germline, CDR1 is SGHAT and CDR2 is FQNNGV. The CDR3 DNA reads TGTGCCAGCAGAACACAGGGGGCGAACACCGGGGAGCTGTTTTTT. As protein: CASRTQGANTGELFF. The full variable domain, in which reference TRBV11-2 and TRBJ2-2 provide the parts outside the CDR3, is EAGVAQSPRYKIIEKRQSVAFWCNPISGHATLYWYQQILGQGPKLLIQFQNNGVVDDSQLPKDRFSAERLKGVDSTLKIQPAKLEDSAVYLCASRTQGANTGELFFGEGSRLTVL.

The chain links TRBV28 to TRBJ2-5, with a tentative D call TRBD1 (7 bases). Germline CDR1 reads MDHEN; CDR2 reads SYDVKM. Trimming took off 0 bases at V and 5 bases at J, with 16 bases between the two ends. This CDR3 spans 16 amino acids. In DNA, the CDR3 is TGTGCCAGCAGTTTATGGGGGGGACAGAAGGTTGAGACCCAGTACTTC. Its protein product is CASSLWGGQKVETQYF.

This clonotype was seen repeatedly, ten times or more. The chain carries TRBV3-1 and TRBJ2-1; D uncertain. The CDR3 covers 13 residues. Germline V lookup: CDR1 LGHDT, CDR2 YNNKEL (reference sequence). V lost 2 bases to trimming and J lost 10 bases, with 12 bases between them. CDR3 sequence: CASSQSRVSEQFF. In nucleotides, the CDR3 is TGTGCCAGCAGCCAATCAAGGGTGTCCGAGCAGTTCTTC.

This rearrangement joins TRBV30 to TRBJ2-7, with D possibly matching TRBD1 (7 bases). The CDR3 covers 12 residues. From germline, CDR1 is GTSNPN and CDR2 SVGIG (reference sequence). V was clipped by 1 base and J by 12 bases, with 16 bases between them. The CDR3, as DNA: TGTGCCTGGAGTGGGGCAGGGGGAGGCAGGTACTTC. Encoded protein: CAWSGAGGGRYF.

V and J are TRBV7-9 and TRBJ2-1, with 9 bases fitting TRBD2. Germline lookup yields CDR1 SEHNR and CDR2 FQNEAQ (reference sequence). The J segment lost 3 bases and the V segment lost 2 bases, leaving 5 bases of the junction unmatched. CDR3 length: 16 amino acids. CDR3 nucleotide sequence: TGTGCCAGCAGCTTATGGCTAGCGGGGTTCTACAATGAGCAGTTCTTC. Protein sequence: CASSLWLAGFYNEQFF.

The J gene is TRBJ2-4, the V gene TRBV18; D ambiguous. This CDR3 contains 15 residues. V gave up 6 bases and J gave up 0 bases, with 12 bases separating them. Germline CDR1 is KGHSH and CDR2 is LQKENI. In nucleotides, the CDR3 is TGTGCCAGCTCGCCCCTGGCGCTAGCCAAAAACATTCAGTACTTC. Protein product: CASSPLALAKNIQYF.

Only a few counts were recorded for this clonotype. The chain joins TRBV7-2 to TRBJ2-5, with 12 bases aligning to TRBD2. CDR3 length equals 17 residues. Germline values: CDR1 SGHTA, CDR2 FQGNSA. Trimming removed 5 bases from V and 5 bases from J; junction bases left unmatched: 12. DNA of the CDR3: TGTGCCAGCAGCAACGCCCCTAGCGGGGGGGCCCTGGAGACCCAGTACTTC. It is translated as CASSNAPSGGALETQYF.

This clonotype was detected only a few times. J is TRBJ1-2 and V is TRBV6-5, with a weak D call TRBD1 (5 bases). The CDR3 has 12 residues. The V gene lost 7 bases and the J gene lost 8 bases, with 14 bases spanning the gap. From germline, CDR1 is MNHEY and CDR2 SVGAGI. CDR3 DNA sequence: TGTGCCAGCACCTTCGGACGGGACGGCTACACCTTC. This translates into CASTFGRDGYTF.

The rearrangement uses TRBV23-1 and TRBJ2-5, with 8 bases that match TRBD1. TRBV23-1 has ORF status, its function being uncertain. V lost 3 bases to trimming and J lost 5 bases; unmatched junction nucleotides: 11. The CDR3 is 16 residues long. The CDR3 sequence: CASSQAGGARVETQYF. As DNA, the CDR3 is TGCGCCAGCAGTCAGGCAGGGGGCGCTCGGGTGGAGACCCAGTACTTC.

The CDR3 DNA follows: TGTGCCAGCAACCTCGGTTCGGCCGGGGAGCTGTTTTTT. It codes for CASNLGSAGELFF. The chain has TRBV12-3 or TRBV12-4 and TRBJ2-2; D is ambiguous. V shed 7 bases and J shed 6 bases, with 12 bases lying between them. CDR3 length equals 13 residues.

The chain carries TRBV10-3 and TRBJ2-5; D gene ambiguous. Between the trimmed V and J ends, which lost 8 bases and 0 bases, there was a span of 10 bases. Germline V gives CDR1 ENHRY, CDR2 SYGVKD. This CDR3 contains 13 residues. DNA for the CDR3: TGTGCCATCGCTACAGAGTACCAAGAGACCCAGTACTTC. Encoded protein: CAIATEYQETQYF.

This clonotype was seen more than once but under ten times. The chain employs TRBV7-6 and TRBJ2-1, with 12 nucleotides matching TRBD1. V lost 8 bases and J lost 9; bases outside the gene matches: 8. This CDR3 is built from 14 residues. From germline, CDR1 is SGHVS and CDR2 FNYEAQ. CDR3 coding DNA: TGTGCCAGCGGGCAGGGGACAGGGGGCACTGAGCAGTTCTTC. It codes for CASGQGTGGTEQFF.

J is TRBJ2-1 and V is TRBV7-2, with 8 bases aligning to TRBD1. CDR3 length: 16 residues. J lost 7 bases, V lost 4 bases, and 12 bases had no gene match. Germline V CDR1 and CDR2: SGHTA, FQGNSA. This chain's CDR3 is CASSSTTGALINEQFF. Written as DNA, the CDR3 is TGTGCCAGCAGCTCTACGACAGGGGCCCTCATAAATGAGCAGTTCTTC.

The rearrangement uses TRBV7-8 and TRBJ1-2; 8 bases line up with TRBD1. Germline trimming cut 4 bases from V and 6 bases from J; bases unmatched to any gene: 7. CDR1 is SGHVS, CDR2 FQNEAQ, per germline. The CDR3 contains 14 residues. This CDR3 reads CASSSTRGHHGYTF. As DNA, the CDR3 is TGTGCCAGCAGCTCGACCAGGGGGCATCATGGCTACACCTTC.

V is TRBV3-1 and J is TRBJ2-7; tentatively, D is TRBD2 (6 bases). CDR1 and CDR2 (germline): LGHDT, YNNKEL (reference sequence). The CDR3 is 14 residues long. V lost 4 bases to trimming and J lost 2 bases, with 12 bases between them. CDR3 loop: CASSRRGRAYEQYF. The CDR3 DNA reads TGTGCCAGCAGCCGGCGGGGCAGGGCCTACGAGCAGTACTTC.

The chain couples TRBV7-8 to TRBJ2-7; perhaps TRBD1 as D (5 bases). V shed 1 base and J shed 5 bases, with 18 bases lying between them. This CDR3 is 16 amino acids long. Germline values: CDR1 SGHVS, CDR2 FQNEAQ. CDR3 sequence (DNA): TGTGCCAGCAGCTTAGAGGGCAGGCAGGGCTTGGACGAGCAGTACGTC. Its translation is CASSLEGRQGLDEQYV.

V usage is TRBV29-1 and J usage is TRBJ1-5; D not resolved. This CDR3 comprises 13 residues. From germline, CDR1 is SQVTM and CDR2 ANQGSEA. Trimming shortened V by 4 bases and J by 3 bases, and 10 bases separated the two germline ends. CDR3 DNA: TGCAGCGTTGTAGTGCAGAACAATCAGCCCCAGCATTTT. Translation gives CSVVVQNNQPQHF. Looking up the rest from reference TRBV29-1 and TRBJ1-5 gives the full variable domain: SAVISQKPSRDICQRGTSLTIQCQVDSQVTMMFWYRQQPGQSLTLIATANQGSEATYESGFVIDKFPISRPNLTFSTLTVSNMSPEDSSIYLCSVVVQNNQPQHFGDGTRLSIL.

A single count supports this clonotype. This sequence joins TRBV24-1 and TRBJ2-3; D is uncertain. Germline values: CDR1 KGHDR, CDR2 SFDVKD. The V end lost 5 bases, the J end lost 2 bases, and 13 bases lay between the germline ends. The CDR3 loop spans 15 amino acids. CDR3: CATSAPPPHTDTQYF. The CDR3, as DNA: TGTGCCACCAGTGCCCCCCCTCCGCACACAGATACGCAGTATTTT.